The 10 T cell receptor beta chains below all came from one sample that was sequenced in a study of T cells after posttransplantation cyclophosphamide. Generated by immunoSEQ multiplex PCR, the TCRdb table keeps only in-frame clones and is missing some. The table includes more than 60,000 clones, around 93% detected once. The sequencing sample was made of PBMCs. The receptor set was obtained from a woman under 40 in good health and a related stem cell transplant donor.

The chain links TRBV6-5 to TRBJ1-5; D not certain. The CDR3 extends over 16 amino acids. Germline CDR1 and CDR2: MNHEY and SVGAGI. V shed 4 bases and J shed 1 base, with 14 bases lying between them. DNA for the CDR3: TGTGCCAGCAGTTCCTCGACCGCGGGGAGCAATCAGCCCCAGCATTTT. Translation gives CASSSSTAGSNQPQHF.

This chain joins TRBV10-3 and TRBJ2-7; 7 bases are shared with TRBD1. The V segment lost 3 bases and the J segment 0 bases; nucleotides outside the gene matches: 5. Germline V gene sequence: CDR1 ENHRY, CDR2 SYGVKD. This CDR3 region has 15 residues. The CDR3 nucleotides read TGTGCCATCAGTGAAGGGGGACAGAGCTCCTACGAGCAGTACTTC. Amino acids: CAISEGGQSSYEQYF.

This chain connects TRBV4-3 to TRBJ2-7, with D perhaps matching TRBD2 (5 bases). CDR3 length: 15 amino acids. Trimming shortened V by 0 bases and J by 0 bases, and 9 bases separated the two germline ends. Germline CDR1 LGHNA, CDR2 YSLEER. The CDR3 DNA follows: TGCGCCAGCAGCCAAGATCCGGGGTCCTCCTACGAGCAGTACTTC. Residues: CASSQDPGSSYEQYF.

The count of this clone is one. The chain has TRBV7-9 and TRBJ2-3; TRBD1 matches at 10 bases. This CDR3 is 15 amino acids long. The V gene end was trimmed by 5 bases and the J gene end by 2 bases; junction bases not matched to a gene: 4. CDR1 is SEHNR and CDR2 is FQNEAQ in the germline V gene (reference sequence). The CDR3 bases are TGTGCCAGCAGCCAGGGACAGGGGAACACAGATACGCAGTATTTT. It is translated as CASSQGQGNTDTQYF.

This rearrangement joins TRBV2 to TRBJ1-5; TRBD1 matches at 7 bases. This CDR3 contains 15 residues. The ends lost 4 bases at V and 1 base at J; junction bases unmatched: 4. The germline V gene encodes CDR1 SNHLY and CDR2 FYNNEI. The CDR3 bases are TGTGCCAGCAGTGGACAGGGCCGAAGCAATCAGCCCCAGCATTTT. Translation gives CASSGQGRSNQPQHF.

The chain joins TRBV2 to TRBJ2-4, with D tentatively TRBD2 (6 bases). The germline gives CDR1 SNHLY, CDR2 FYNNEI. There are 13 residues in the CDR3. With 7 bases removed from V and 6 bases from J, the gap between germline ends came to 13 bases. CDR3 coding DNA: TGTGCCAGCAAAGTTAACGGGGGAAACATTCAGTACTTC. It yields the protein CASKVNGGNIQYF.

The rearrangement uses TRBV11-2 and TRBJ2-3; D not certain. V lost 5 bases to trimming and J lost 4 bases, with 13 bases between them. Germline V CDR1 and CDR2: SGHAT, FQNNGV. CDR3 length: 14 amino acids. The CDR3 sequence: CASSPDRVADTQYF. CDR3 nucleotide sequence: TGTGCCAGCAGCCCGGACCGGGTGGCAGATACGCAGTATTTT.

The V and J genes are TRBV7-2 and TRBJ1-1; 8 nucleotides agree with TRBD1. The J segment lost 0 bases and the V segment lost 5 bases, leaving 8 bases of the junction unmatched. CDR3 length equals 16 residues. The germline gives CDR1 SGHTA, CDR2 FQGNSA. The CDR3 coding sequence is TGTGCCAGCAGCCAAATGACAGGGGCAGTGAACACTGAAGCTTTCTTT. Translated: CASSQMTGAVNTEAFF.

The gene calls are TRBV28 and TRBJ1-5; D uncertain. The CDR3 consists of 16 residues. The ends were cut back, 3 bases at V and 0 bases at J, with 12 bases in the middle. Per germline, CDR1 MDHEN and CDR2 SYDVKM. The CDR3, as DNA: TGTGCCAGCAGTTTGATGATAGGGAATAGCAATCAGCCCCAGCATTTT. It is translated as CASSLMIGNSNQPQHF. Based on the CDR3 plus reference TRBV28 and TRBJ1-5, the full variable domain is DVKVTQSSRYLVKRTGEKVFLECVQDMDHENMFWYRQDPGLGLRLIYFSYDVKMKEKGDIPEGYSVSREKKERFSLILESASTNQTSMYLCASSLMIGNSNQPQHFGDGTRLSIL.

V gene TRBV28 combines with J gene TRBJ1-2; D is uncertain. V was cut by 6 bases and J by 2 bases, with 10 bases left in between. Germline V gives CDR1 MDHEN, CDR2 SYDVKM. CDR3 size: 13 residues. CDR3 region: CASRLGGNYGYTF. CDR3 in DNA: TGTGCCAGCAGGTTGGGTGGAAACTATGGCTACACCTTC.